This passage covers 25 T cell receptor beta chains from one sample sequenced in a study of CD8 T cells in Susac syndrome. Reverse transcription of roughly 0.5 to 1 ug RNA was performed with random hexamers. In TCRdb, the immunoSEQ multiplex PCR reads were re-called with MiXCR into one record per CDR3 protein. The profile covers 20,000 or so distinct CDR3 sequences, with about 95% appearing a single time and roughly 0.23% taken by the ten largest. The sequenced sample was CD8+ T cells from PBMCs. The receptor source for this set is a human donor in good health.

The rearrangement links TRBV28 to TRBJ2-1, with TRBD2 as a possible D gene (6 bases). V shed 2 bases and J shed 3 bases, with 23 bases lying between them. Germline loops: CDR1 MDHEN, CDR2 SYDVKM. The CDR3 runs to 19 residues. CDR3 sequence: CASSLDWDLEGRFYNEQFF. The CDR3 bases are TGTGCCAGCAGTTTAGATTGGGACTTGGAAGGTAGATTCTACAATGAGCAGTTCTTC.

The chain combines TRBV9 with TRBJ1-1, with D tentatively TRBD1 (6 bases). CDR3 size: 13 residues. Germline V lookup: CDR1 SGDLS, CDR2 YYNGEE. Trimming cost V 0 bases and J 5 bases, with 8 bases left between them. The CDR3 is CASSVEQGTEAFF. The CDR3 DNA is TGTGCCAGCAGCGTAGAACAGGGTACTGAAGCTTTCTTT.

This clonotype is a singleton in its sample. The chain is built from TRBV4-2 and TRBJ1-1; D is perhaps TRBD1 (6 bases). CDR3 length: 13 amino acids. The germline V gene has CDR1 LGHNA and CDR2 YNFKEQ. V was shortened by 0 bases and J by 7 bases, with 9 bases between the two germline ends. CDR3 bases: TGTGCCAGCAGCCAAGATGGAGGGGGTGAAGCTTTCTTT. This encodes CASSQDGGGEAFF.

The chain uses TRBV7-9 and TRBJ2-7; maybe TRBD2 (6 bases). The V and J ends lost 5 bases and 2 bases respectively, with 13 bases between them. The CDR3 consists of 14 residues. The V gene's germline CDR1 is SEHNR and CDR2 FQNEAQ (reference sequence). CDR3 nucleotides: TGTGCCAGCAGCGCTAGCGTATCAACCTACGAGCAGTACGTC. Translation gives CASSASVSTYEQYV.

This clonotype was seen just once. This chain links TRBV7-8 with TRBJ2-1; 10 nucleotides align to TRBD2. Germline-derived CDR1 and CDR2 are SGHVS and FQNEAQ. The V gene end was trimmed by 6 bases and the J gene end by 7 bases; junction bases not matched to a gene: 9. The CDR3 has 15 amino acids. The CDR3 loop reads CASRLLAGLTNEQFF. The CDR3 DNA reads as TGTGCCAGCAGACTACTAGCGGGGCTAACTAATGAGCAGTTCTTC.

The V call is TRBV7-8, the J call TRBJ2-1, with 12 bases identical to TRBD2. V lost 0 bases, J lost 4 bases, and 4 bases stayed unmatched. Per the germline V gene, CDR1 is SGHVS and CDR2 is FQNEAQ. The CDR3 runs 17 residues. The CDR3 DNA sequence: TGTGCCAGCAGCTTAGCGCTAGCGGGAGGGCTTTACAATGAGCAGTTCTTC. This gives the protein CASSLALAGGLYNEQFF.

This chain connects TRBV9 to TRBJ2-7; D is uncertain. In germline, CDR1 is SGDLS, CDR2 YYNGEE. V lost 1 base and J 2 bases, leaving 13 bases between the germline ends. The length of the CDR3 is 15 residues. The CDR3: CASSVRVDPPYEQYV. The CDR3, as DNA: TGTGCCAGCAGCGTAAGGGTGGATCCCCCCTACGAGCAGTACGTC.

This chain links TRBV13 with TRBJ2-7; 12 positions match TRBD1. The CDR3 extends over 16 amino acids. CDR1 and CDR2 from the germline V gene are PRHDT and FYEKMQ (reference sequence). The V gene end was trimmed by 5 bases and the J gene end by 5 bases; junction bases not matched to a gene: 10. The CDR3 DNA follows: TGTGCCAGCAGCCCTGCCGGGACAGGGGGCGTCGACGAGCAGTACTTC. This gives the protein CASSPAGTGGVDEQYF.

The chain employs TRBV29-1 and TRBJ2-2; possible D gene TRBD1, 6 bases. The CDR3 has 13 residues. V dropped 5 bases and J dropped 1 base, with 8 bases sitting between them. Germline CDR1 SQVTM, CDR2 ANQGSEA. Here the CDR3 reads CSVTGQNTGELFF. For the CDR3, the DNA is TGCAGCGTTACGGGACAGAACACCGGGGAGCTGTTTTTT.

In its sample, this clonotype was seen once. V is TRBV7-9 and J is TRBJ2-4; TRBD1 is a possible D gene (5 bases). Germline assignment: CDR1 SEHNR and CDR2 FQNEAQ (reference sequence). V was clipped by 10 bases and J by 0 bases, with 13 bases between them. This CDR3 has 14 amino acids. CDR3 in amino acids: CATSQELAKNIQYF. The CDR3 bases are TGTGCCACCTCACAGGAACTAGCCAAAAACATTCAGTACTTC.

The chain recombines TRBV2 with TRBJ2-2, with D possibly matching TRBD1 (6 bases). Germline lookup yields CDR1 SNHLY and CDR2 FYNNEI. The germline V and J ends were trimmed by 6 bases and 0 bases, with 17 bases remaining between them. The CDR3 runs 17 residues. DNA of the CDR3: TGTGCCAGCAGCTCAAGCAACAGGGTGTCGAACACCGGGGAGCTGTTTTTT. It yields the protein CASSSSNRVSNTGELFF.

The J gene is TRBJ2-1, the V gene TRBV2; 11 bases map to TRBD1. Germline assignment: CDR1 SNHLY and CDR2 FYNNEI. The CDR3 is 13 residues long. With V trimmed by 7 bases and J by 8 bases, 4 bases remained unmatched. Here the CDR3 DNA reads TGTGCCAGCACGGGACAGGGGGTCGATGAGCAGTTCTTC. Translated, it gives CASTGQGVDEQFF.

J is TRBJ1-1 and V is TRBV6-2 or TRBV6-3; D gene uncertain. V was clipped by 2 bases and J by 0 bases, with 10 bases between them. The length of the CDR3 is 15 residues. Germline loops: CDR1 MNHEY, CDR2 SVGEGT. The CDR3 spells CASSYRPGMNTEAFF. The CDR3 DNA reads TGTGCCAGCAGTTACCGTCCGGGAATGAACACTGAAGCTTTCTTT.

The chain is built from TRBV7-2 and TRBJ1-4, with 8 bases matching TRBD1. V dropped 5 bases and J dropped 12; count of bases not matched to a gene: 8. CDR1 SGHTA and CDR2 FQGNSA come from the germline V gene. The CDR3 has 13 residues. The CDR3 nucleotides are TGTGCCAGCAGCCTTGGACAGGGTCTGGAACTGTTTTTT. It yields the protein CASSLGQGLELFF. Combining the CDR3 with reference TRBV7-2 and TRBJ1-4 gives the whole variable domain GAGVSQSPSNKVTEKGKDVELRCDPISGHTALYWYRQSLGQGLEFLIYFQGNSAPDKSGLPSDRFSAERTGGSVSTLTIQRTQQEDSAVYLCASSLGQGLELFFGSGTQLSVL.

The chain has TRBV19 and TRBJ2-2; D tentatively reads TRBD1 or TRBD2 (6 bases each). CDR3 length: 15 residues. Germline CDR1 and CDR2: LNHDA and SQIVND (reference sequence). Between the trimmed V and J ends, which lost 4 bases and 3 bases, there was a span of 12 bases. The CDR3 region has the DNA TGTGCCAGTAGTACCGGGGGCTGGGACACCGGGGAGCTGTTTTTT. Translated: CASSTGGWDTGELFF.

The chain links TRBV5-1 to TRBJ2-1, with unresolved D. V shed 1 base and J shed 10 bases, with 6 bases lying between them. The CDR3 sequence is 11 residues long. Germline CDR1 and CDR2: SGHRS and YFSETQ. The CDR3: CASSLSQEQFF. The CDR3 nucleotides are TGCGCCAGCAGCTTGAGCCAAGAGCAGTTCTTC.

This rearrangement joins TRBV6-1 to TRBJ1-2; possible D gene TRBD1, 6 bases. The ends were cut back, 2 bases at V and 6 bases at J, with 13 bases in the middle. Germline values: CDR1 MNHNS, CDR2 SASEGT. The CDR3 covers 14 residues. The CDR3 nucleotides read TGTGCCAGCAGTGAATACGCAGGGGCAGATGGCTACACCTTC. Translated, it gives CASSEYAGADGYTF.

The gene calls are TRBV9 and TRBJ2-3, with D maybe TRBD2 (6 bases). There are 17 residues in the CDR3. Trimming stripped 0 bases from V and 2 bases from J, with 16 bases between. In germline, CDR1 is SGDLS, CDR2 YYNGEE. CDR3 sequence: CASSVAQLAPFTDTQYF. The CDR3 DNA sequence: TGTGCCAGCAGCGTAGCCCAACTAGCTCCCTTCACAGATACGCAGTATTTT.

This chain joins TRBV14 and TRBJ1-5; D may be TRBD1 (5 bases). This CDR3 is built from 20 residues. Germline V gene lookup returns CDR1 SGHDN and CDR2 FVKESK. The V gene lost 3 bases and the J gene lost 3 bases, with 27 bases spanning the gap. The CDR3 region is CASSHSPGPVGLTFNQPQHF. The CDR3 DNA is TGTGCCAGCAGCCACTCCCCCGGGCCGGTGGGACTTACCTTCAATCAGCCCCAGCATTTT.

The chain joins TRBV11-2 to TRBJ1-2, with a weak D call TRBD1 (5 bases). From germline, CDR1 is SGHAT and CDR2 FQNNGV. The CDR3 sequence is 13 residues long. V dropped 5 bases and J dropped 4 bases, with 11 bases sitting between them. Here the CDR3 DNA reads TGTGCCAGCAGCCCGGACAATAGCTATGGCTACACCTTC. It codes for CASSPDNSYGYTF.

J is TRBJ1-3 and V is TRBV23-1; 10 bases are shared with TRBD1. TRBV23-1 is classed as an ORF, of uncertain function. The CDR3 is 17 residues long. Trimming cost V 0 bases and J 6 bases; bases outside gene matches: 8. Written as DNA, the CDR3 is TGCGCCAGCAGTCAATCGAGGGACAGGGGATTCCAAAACACCATATATTTT. It is translated as CASSQSRDRGFQNTIYF.

V is TRBV9 and J is TRBJ2-1; D tentatively reads TRBD1 or TRBD2 (6 bases each). This CDR3 spans 14 amino acids. With 4 bases removed from V and 6 bases from J, the gap between germline ends came to 14 bases. The V gene's germline CDR1 is SGDLS and CDR2 YYNGEE. The CDR3 spells CASSPTPGANEQFF. The CDR3 DNA sequence: TGTGCCAGCAGCCCCACCCCGGGGGCCAATGAGCAGTTCTTC. Together with reference TRBV9 and TRBJ2-1, the CDR3 gives the full variable domain: DSGVTQTPKHLITATGQRVTLRCSPRSGDLSVYWYQQSLDQGLQFLIQYYNGEERAKGNILERFSAQQFPDLHSELNLSSLELGDSALYFCASSPTPGANEQFFGPGTRLTVL.

The chain combines TRBV30 with TRBJ2-7; no firm D call. Germline CDR1 and CDR2: GTSNPN and SVGIG (reference sequence). CDR3 size: 14 residues. Trimming took off 1 base at V and 0 bases at J, with 10 bases between the two ends. CDR3 loop: CAWSGASSSYEQYV. DNA of the CDR3: TGTGCCTGGAGTGGGGCTTCCAGCTCCTACGAGCAGTACGTC.

The rearrangement links TRBV7-8 to TRBJ2-2; 7 nucleotides line up with TRBD2. V was clipped by 2 bases and J by 6 bases; unmatched bases: 6. The germline V gene encodes CDR1 SGHVS and CDR2 FQNEAQ. CDR3 length: 15 amino acids. CDR3 sequence reads: CASSLFSGMAGELFF. The CDR3 nucleotides read TGTGCCAGCAGCTTATTCAGCGGGATGGCCGGGGAGCTGTTTTTT.

The genes are TRBV30 and TRBJ2-2; no definite D call. CDR1 and CDR2 from the germline V gene are GTSNPN and SVGIG (reference sequence). This CDR3 has 13 residues. Trimming left V 0 bases short and J 8 bases short, with 10 bases between. CDR3 sequence reads: CAWSVRDLGELFF. The CDR3 bases are TGTGCCTGGAGTGTACGCGATTTAGGGGAGCTGTTTTTT.